Listed here are 24 T cell receptor beta chains from one sample, sequenced in a study of T cell responses to AZD1222 COVID-19 vaccine. The repertoire was sequenced with immunoSEQ multiplex PCR; TCRdb's copy has only in-frame clones and lacks some. The sample yields 130,000 or so clones, 85% to 95% seen once. Material: peripheral blood, obtained on day 0 of AZD1222 vaccination. The receptors originated from an adult in good health.

The chain combines TRBV6-2 or TRBV6-3 with TRBJ2-3; D is uncertain. The CDR3 loop spans 15 amino acids. The V gene lost 3 bases and the J gene lost 6 bases, with 16 bases spanning the gap. CDR1 and CDR2 from the germline V gene are MNHEY and SVGEGT. The CDR3 region is CASSYGSALRDTQYF. The CDR3 region has the DNA TGTGCCAGCAGTTATGGGTCCGCTCTCCGCGATACGCAGTATTTT.

The CDR3 DNA reads TGTGCCAGCAGCCACACGACTAGCGGGAGTCGGGAGACCCAGTACTTC. It is translated as CASSHTTSGSRETQYF. The chain is built from TRBV14 and TRBJ2-5, with TRBD2 identical over 12 bases. The V and J ends lost 3 bases and 5 bases, in that order; junction bases with no gene match: 7. Germline CDR1 and CDR2: SGHDN and FVKESK. The CDR3 spans 16 residues.

V and J are TRBV6-1 and TRBJ2-5, with a tentative D call TRBD1 (6 bases). The germline V gene encodes CDR1 MNHNS and CDR2 SASEGT. The CDR3 loop spans 13 amino acids. Between the trimmed V and J ends, which lost 1 base and 12 bases, there was a span of 15 bases. In nucleotides, the CDR3 is TGTGCCAGCAGTGAAGGGACAGAGACAAGGAAGTACTTC. This codes for CASSEGTETRKYF.

The chain joins TRBV19 to TRBJ2-5; D gene unclear. Deletions cut 7 bases from V and 5 bases from J, with 14 bases between. Germline V gene sequence: CDR1 LNHDA, CDR2 SQIVND (reference sequence). There are 13 residues in the CDR3. CDR3 sequence (DNA): TGTGCCAGTAAGGGATACGGTGAGGAGACCCAGTACTTC. It yields the protein CASKGYGEETQYF.

The chain joins TRBV9 to TRBJ2-7; no firm D call. Germline CDR1 SGDLS, CDR2 YYNGEE. V was trimmed by 6 bases and J by 2 bases, leaving 9 bases between them. The CDR3 is made up of 12 amino acids. CDR3 DNA: TGTGCCAGCATTATACCCCCCTACGAGCAGTACTTC. Amino acid sequence: CASIIPPYEQYF.

In its sample, this clone was seen once. V is TRBV5-1 and J is TRBJ2-3; D is tentatively TRBD1 or TRBD2 (5 bases each). Deletions cut 5 bases from V and 2 bases from J, with 15 bases between. This CDR3 region has 15 residues. The germline V gene encodes CDR1 SGHRS and CDR2 YFSETQ. The CDR3 here is CASRGDLKATDTQYF. The CDR3 region has the DNA TGCGCCAGCAGGGGGGACCTAAAGGCCACAGATACGCAGTATTTT.

This rearrangement joins TRBV11-3 to TRBJ2-1; D gene ambiguous. Germline values: CDR1 SGHNT, CDR2 YENEEA. This CDR3 is 15 amino acids long. V was pared by 5 bases and J by 0 bases, with 11 bases between. The CDR3 protein is CASSPFTSSYNEQFF. As DNA, the CDR3 is TGTGCCAGCAGCCCCTTCACGAGCTCCTACAATGAGCAGTTCTTC.

CDR3 sequence reads: CASSRALYNEQFF. The CDR3, as DNA: TGTGCCAGCAGTCGGGCCCTCTACAATGAGCAGTTCTTC. The chain is built from TRBV12-3 or TRBV12-4 and TRBJ2-1, with D unclear. V lost 5 bases and J lost 3, with 8 bases in between. The CDR3 runs to 13 residues.

The rearrangement joins TRBV4-1 to TRBJ2-1; 7 bases align to TRBD2. There are 17 residues in the CDR3. The germline CDR1 and CDR2 sequences are MGHRA and YSYEKL. J lost 2 bases, V lost 1 base, and 8 bases had no gene match. CDR3 protein: CASSQGLLAAPYNEQFF. CDR3 coding DNA: TGCGCCAGCAGCCAAGGGCTTCTAGCGGCTCCCTACAATGAGCAGTTCTTC.

The CDR3 spells CASSYSSSEVYF. CDR3 sequence (DNA): TGTGCCAGCAGTTACTCCAGCTCGGAAGTGTACTTC. V usage is TRBV6-5 and J usage is TRBJ2-7, with D hard to call. With 0 bases removed from V and 12 bases from J, the gap between germline ends came to 12 bases. Germline loops: CDR1 MNHEY, CDR2 SVGAGI. The CDR3 is 12 amino acids.

The gene calls are TRBV29-1 and TRBJ2-3; D may be TRBD1 or TRBD2 (6 bases each). This CDR3 contains 15 residues. The germline gives CDR1 SQVTM, CDR2 ANQGSEA. V lost 5 bases, J lost 2 bases, and 17 bases lay in between. The CDR3 is CSVSGGGGNTDTQYF. The CDR3 coding sequence is TGCAGCGTTTCTGGCGGAGGGGGAAACACAGATACGCAGTATTTT.

The chain has TRBV5-6 and TRBJ2-7; tentatively, D is TRBD1 or TRBD2 (5 bases each). Per the germline V gene, CDR1 is SGHDT and CDR2 is YYEEEE. There are 14 residues in the CDR3. Trimming took 5 bases from V and 9 from J, leaving 21 bases between them. CDR3 DNA: TGTGCCAGCAGTCGGGACGGACTCGTCCTTGGGCAGTACTTC. Protein product: CASSRDGLVLGQYF.

This clone occurred a few times. The chain links TRBV28 to TRBJ1-5; 7 bases match TRBD1. CDR1 MDHEN and CDR2 SYDVKM come from the germline V gene. The trim removed 6 bases at V and 6 bases at J, leaving 11 bases unmatched. The CDR3 is 15 amino acids. For the CDR3, the DNA is TGTGCCAGCAGCCCCTCCGACAGGGTTAGTCAGCCCCAGCATTTT. The encoded protein is CASSPSDRVSQPQHF.

The V call is TRBV15, the J call TRBJ2-1; tentatively, D is TRBD1 (6 bases). The V gene lost 1 base and the J gene lost 6 bases, with 10 bases spanning the gap. This CDR3 comprises 14 residues. Germline assignment: CDR1 LNHNV and CDR2 YYDKDF (reference sequence). CDR3 bases: TGTGCCACCAGCAGAGTGATAGGGGGCAATGAGCAGTTCTTC. As protein: CATSRVIGGNEQFF.

The chain couples TRBV28 to TRBJ1-2; D may be TRBD1 (6 bases). The germline V and J ends were trimmed by 2 bases and 0 bases, with 7 bases remaining between them. This CDR3 contains 14 residues. Germline V gene lookup returns CDR1 MDHEN and CDR2 SYDVKM. In nucleotides, the CDR3 is TGTGCCAGCAGTTTAGGGGGCGCTAACTATGGCTACACCTTC. Translating it yields CASSLGGANYGYTF.

The chain uses TRBV18 and TRBJ1-3; 7 bases align to TRBD1. Germline trimming cut 3 bases from V and 6 bases from J; bases unmatched to any gene: 14. The germline V gene encodes CDR1 KGHSH and CDR2 LQKENI. CDR3 length: 17 amino acids. Here the CDR3 reads CASSPLTTTGFENTIYF. Here the CDR3 DNA reads TGTGCCAGCTCACCCCTAACCACGACAGGGTTTGAAAACACCATATATTTT. The full variable domain, completed using reference TRBV18 and TRBJ1-3, is NAGVMQNPRHLVRRRGQEARLRCSPMKGHSHVYWYRQLPEEGLKFMVYLQKENIIDESGMPKERFSAEFPKEGPSILRIQQVVRGDSAAYFCASSPLTTTGFENTIYFGEGSWLTVV.

The rearrangement links TRBV30 to TRBJ2-1; D is possibly TRBD2 (6 bases). This CDR3 spans 14 amino acids. Germline loops: CDR1 GTSNPN, CDR2 SVGIG (reference sequence). Deletions cut 2 bases from V and 2 bases from J, with 10 bases between. CDR3 coding DNA: TGTGCCTGGAGTACGGAGGGGCCCTACAATGAGCAGTTCTTC. Protein sequence: CAWSTEGPYNEQFF. Together with reference TRBV30 and TRBJ2-1, the CDR3 gives the full variable domain: SQTIHQWPATLVQPVGSPLSLECTVEGTSNPNLYWYRQAAGRGLQLLFYSVGIGQISSEVPQNLSASRPQDRQFILSSKKLLLSDSGFYLCAWSTEGPYNEQFFGPGTRLTVL.

The CDR3 region is CASSLMSGANVLTF. The CDR3 nucleotides are TGTGCCAGCAGTTTAATGTCCGGGGCCAACGTCCTGACTTTC. The genes are TRBV27 and TRBJ2-6; D ambiguous. Germline V lookup: CDR1 MNHEY, CDR2 SMNVEV (reference sequence). The V and J ends lost 2 bases and 4 bases respectively, with 6 bases between them. This CDR3 region has 14 residues.

This rearrangement joins TRBV27 to TRBJ2-3; maybe TRBD1 (6 bases). V was cut by 5 bases and J by 4 bases, with 16 bases left in between. The CDR3 is made up of 15 amino acids. The germline V gene encodes CDR1 MNHEY and CDR2 SMNVEV (reference sequence). CDR3: CASSDRTPPPDTQYF. For the CDR3, the DNA is TGTGCCAGCAGTGACAGGACTCCTCCCCCAGATACGCAGTATTTT.

V gene TRBV7-8 combines with J gene TRBJ2-7, with D uncertain. Germline CDR1 reads SGHVS; CDR2 reads FQNEAQ. The CDR3 is made up of 12 amino acids. The V and J ends lost 3 bases and 0 bases respectively, with 3 bases between them. The CDR3 protein is CASSLSSYEQYF. The CDR3 DNA is TGTGCCAGCAGCTTGTCCTCCTACGAGCAGTACTTC. Full variable domain (rest looked up from reference TRBV7-8 and TRBJ2-7): GAGVSQSPRYKVAKRGQDVALRCDPISGHVSLFWYQQALGQGPEFLTYFQNEAQLDKSGLPSDRFFAERPEGSVSTLKIQRTQQEDSAVYLCASSLSSYEQYFGPGTRLTVT.

The rearrangement uses TRBV6-6 and TRBJ2-3; 11 nucleotides line up with TRBD2. The length of the CDR3 is 16 residues. CDR1 is MNHNY, CDR2 SVGAGI, per germline (reference sequence). Unmatched junction bases numbered 6, after V lost 7 bases and J lost 0 bases. CDR3 coding DNA: TGTGCCAGCAACAGACTAGCGGGGTATAGCACAGATACGCAGTATTTT. Residues: CASNRLAGYSTDTQYF.

This rearrangement joins TRBV7-8 to TRBJ1-2; D gene uncertain. CDR1 is SGHVS and CDR2 is FQNEAQ in the germline V gene. Trimming pared 1 base from V and 8 bases from J, leaving 14 bases between. CDR3 size: 14 residues. The CDR3 DNA is TGTGCCAGCAGCTTAGGTCGGGAGGTGCGGGGCTACACCTTC. It encodes CASSLGREVRGYTF.

This chain links TRBV4-2 with TRBJ2-1, with TRBD2 matching over 14 bases. V lost 4 bases to trimming and J lost 7 bases; unmatched junction nucleotides: 18. The length of the CDR3 is 20 residues. Germline CDR1 is LGHNA and CDR2 is YNFKEQ. The CDR3 sequence is CASSPLRPGLAGVSGNEQFF. CDR3 bases: TGTGCCAGCAGCCCTCTCAGGCCGGGACTAGCGGGAGTTAGTGGGAATGAGCAGTTCTTC.

The J gene is TRBJ2-6, the V gene TRBV9; the match to TRBD2 covers 7 bases. Trimming took 1 base from V and 2 from J; bases not matched to a gene: 9. This CDR3 contains 18 residues. CDR1 and CDR2 (germline): SGDLS, YYNGEE. CDR3 sequence reads: CASSVTSVLGAGANVLTF. CDR3 DNA: TGTGCCAGCAGCGTAACTAGCGTTTTGGGGGCTGGGGCCAACGTCCTGACTTTC. The complete variable domain, with remaining parts taken from reference TRBV9 and TRBJ2-6, reads DSGVTQTPKHLITATGQRVTLRCSPRSGDLSVYWYQQSLDQGLQFLIQYYNGEERAKGNILERFSAQQFPDLHSELNLSSLELGDSALYFCASSVTSVLGAGANVLTFGAGSRLTVL.